This TCR beta chain was obtained from a study of shared clonotypes between healthy human individuals. Study-wide background: Per donor, three plates held CD4 naive cells, three held CD4 memory, two held CD8 naive and one held CD8 memory.

This CDR3 is built from 15 residues. The ends were cut back, 1 base at V and 0 bases at J, with 6 bases in the middle. CDR1 is SEHNR and CDR2 is FQNEAQ in the germline V gene (reference sequence). Repertoires were generated with immunoSEQ multiplex PCR, while TCRdb's copy carries only in-frame clones and drops some. The table records 2.5 million or so clones, more than 80% of them present only once. CD4+ cell separation produced CD45RA+ naive and CD45RA-negative memory subsets. Concerning this clone itself: Other DNA sequences in this sample translate to the same CDR3.

The sequence came from a man aged 18 to 30 in good health. Sequences were obtained from naive CD4+ T cells sorted from blood. The subset denotes: CD45RA+ positively selected. The chain couples TRBV7-9 to TRBJ1-4; D is undetermined. CDR3 DNA sequence: TGTGCCAGCAGCTTAGGAGTTGCAACTAATGAAAAACTGTTTTTT. Its protein is CASSLGVATNEKLFF.